Presented here are 21 T cell receptor beta chains from one specimen sequenced in a study of T-cell reconstitution after alpha-beta-depleted transplantation in children. Unique molecular identifiers were incorporated when the TCRbeta library was constructed. TCRdb re-analysed the PCR reads in MiXCR, keeping a single row per CDR3 protein. Here the sample spans about 540,000 distinct CDR3 sequences, around 20% being singletons. This specimen was PBMCs from the stem cell graft donor, taken from the stem cell graft. These TCRs come from a human donor who donated a stem cell graft to a child with acute lymphoblastic leukemia.

The chain couples TRBV7-9 to TRBJ2-7, with a tentative D call TRBD1 (6 bases). Germline V gene lookup returns CDR1 SEHNR and CDR2 FQNEAQ (reference sequence). Trimming shortened V by 5 bases and J by 2 bases, and 13 bases separated the two germline ends. This CDR3 comprises 14 residues. Here the CDR3 DNA reads TGTGCCAGCAGCCCGGGACACGGGACCTACGAGCAGTACTTC. This sequence encodes CASSPGHGTYEQYF.

V is TRBV5-1 and J is TRBJ2-1; D could derive from TRBD1 or TRBD2 (6 bases each). The V gene's germline CDR1 is SGHRS and CDR2 YFSETQ. The V and J ends lost 3 bases and 5 bases respectively, with 18 bases between them. The CDR3 loop spans 16 amino acids. The CDR3 nucleotides read TGCGCCAGCAGCTCCCTCGGTGGCGGGACACACAATGAGCAGTTCTTC. It encodes CASSSLGGGTHNEQFF.

This clonotype was observed a few times. The rearrangement links TRBV14 to TRBJ2-7; tentatively, D is TRBD1 or TRBD2 (5 bases each). This CDR3 is 15 amino acids long. The germline CDR1 and CDR2 sequences are SGHDN and FVKESK. Trimming pared 4 bases from V and 0 bases from J, leaving 13 bases between. CDR3 sequence: CASSPGPPGSYEQYF. CDR3 in DNA: TGTGCCAGCAGCCCGGGACCGCCGGGCTCCTACGAGCAGTACTTC.

The chain carries TRBV14 and TRBJ2-3; TRBD1 is a possible D gene (5 bases). The CDR3 contains 15 residues. V lost 4 bases and J 0 bases, leaving 11 bases between the germline ends. Germline values: CDR1 SGHDN, CDR2 FVKESK. CDR3 protein: CASSPTDTSTDTQYF. CDR3 DNA sequence: TGTGCCAGCAGCCCTACGGACACTAGCACAGATACGCAGTATTTT.

A few counts support this clonotype. The genes are TRBV9 and TRBJ2-1; D is uncertain. CDR1 is SGDLS, CDR2 YYNGEE, per germline. V lost 3 bases to trimming and J lost 0 bases, with 10 bases between them. The CDR3 length is 15 residues. The CDR3: CASSAWVNSYNEQFF. CDR3 DNA sequence: TGTGCCAGCAGCGCGTGGGTAAACTCCTACAATGAGCAGTTCTTC.

In its sample, this clonotype was seen a few times. The CDR3 spells CASSSHNAVWGSSYEQYF. In DNA form, the CDR3 reads TGTGCCAGCAGTTCACATAACGCCGTGTGGGGGAGCTCCTACGAGCAGTACTTC. The chain has TRBV12-3 or TRBV12-4 and TRBJ2-7; D might be TRBD1 or TRBD2, each matching 5 bases. This CDR3 region has 18 residues. V was clipped by 4 bases and J by 0 bases, with 22 bases between them.

V usage is TRBV7-7 and J usage is TRBJ2-2; D perhaps matches TRBD1 (6 bases). The CDR3 is 16 amino acids. V gave up 0 bases and J gave up 2 bases, with 10 bases separating them. In germline, CDR1 is SSHAT, CDR2 FNYEAQ (reference sequence). The chain's CDR3 is CASSLAPGVNTGELFF. The CDR3 DNA follows: TGTGCCAGCAGCTTAGCCCCAGGGGTTAACACCGGGGAGCTGTTTTTT.

As DNA, the CDR3 is TGCGCCAGCAGCTCAGGACAGAACTACAATGAGCAGTTCTTC. It specifies CASSSGQNYNEQFF. The rearrangement links TRBV5-1 to TRBJ2-1; perhaps TRBD1 as D (6 bases). Germline V gene data show CDR1 as SGHRS and CDR2 as YFSETQ. Deletions cut 3 bases from V and 3 bases from J, with 10 bases between. The CDR3 loop spans 14 amino acids. Together with reference TRBV5-1 and TRBJ2-1, the CDR3 gives the full variable domain: KAGVTQTPRYLIKTRGQQVTLSCSPISGHRSVSWYQQTPGQGLQFLFEYFSETQRNKGNFPGRFSGRQFSNSRSEMNVSTLELGDSALYLCASSSGQNYNEQFFGPGTRLTVL.

The chain uses TRBV4-1 and TRBJ2-7, with 12 positions matching TRBD2. CDR1 is MGHRA and CDR2 is YSYEKL in the germline V gene. Trimming cost V 3 bases and J 4 bases; bases outside gene matches: 7. The CDR3 length is 16 residues. The CDR3 reads CASSHTGTSGLYEQYF. In nucleotides, the CDR3 is TGCGCCAGCAGCCATACCGGGACTAGCGGGTTATACGAGCAGTACTTC.

In its sample, this clonotype was seen many times. This rearrangement joins TRBV4-1 to TRBJ2-2, with D maybe TRBD2 (6 bases). Trimming took 4 bases from V and 5 from J, leaving 8 bases between them. The CDR3 runs to 13 residues. Germline V gives CDR1 MGHRA, CDR2 YSYEKL. CDR3: CASSPSGTGELFF. CDR3 sequence (DNA): TGCGCCAGCAGCCCCAGCGGGACCGGGGAGCTGTTTTTT.

This clonotype was counted only a few times. The chain uses TRBV29-1 and TRBJ2-3; 11 bases align to TRBD1. The CDR3 spans 12 residues. Germline assignment: CDR1 SQVTM and CDR2 ANQGSEA. The V and J ends lost 4 bases and 7 bases, in that order; junction bases with no gene match: 1. CDR3 sequence (DNA): TGCAGCGTTGGGACAGGGGGCAATACGCAGTATTTT. It codes for CSVGTGGNTQYF.

This clonotype was seen repeatedly, ten times or more. The rearrangement links TRBV6-2 or TRBV6-3 to TRBJ2-7, with D possibly TRBD1 on 5 matching bases. V gave up 0 bases and J gave up 2 bases, with 5 bases separating them. The CDR3 totals 13 residues. Germline CDR1 MNHEY, CDR2 SVGEGT. This CDR3 reads CASSYSDTYEQYF. DNA for the CDR3: TGTGCCAGCAGTTACTCGGACACCTACGAGCAGTACTTC.

This clonotype was found a few times. This chain uses TRBV2 with TRBJ2-7; 11 bases map to TRBD2. The V gene's germline CDR1 is SNHLY and CDR2 FYNNEI. The CDR3 is made up of 17 amino acids. V lost 2 bases and J lost 9; bases outside the gene matches: 15. CDR3 sequence reads: CASSESLLTSGIYGQYF. The CDR3 DNA reads TGTGCCAGCAGTGAAAGCCTTTTGACTAGCGGGATCTATGGGCAGTACTTC.

This clonotype has a count of ten or more. V and J are TRBV29-1 and TRBJ2-7; D gene unclear. The CDR3 consists of 13 residues. The V end was cut by 2 bases, the J end by 3 bases, with 11 bases between. Germline V lookup: CDR1 SQVTM, CDR2 ANQGSEA. As DNA, the CDR3 is TGCAGCGTTGAATTGAAGGAGAACTACGAGCAGTACTTC. The encoded protein is CSVELKENYEQYF.

This sequence joins TRBV4-1 and TRBJ2-7; D is unresolved. Germline V gives CDR1 MGHRA, CDR2 YSYEKL. V was cut by 0 bases and J by 0 bases, with 6 bases left in between. This CDR3 has 14 residues. CDR3 bases: TGCGCCAGCAGCCAAGATCAGAGCTCCTACGAGCAGTACTTC. Amino acid sequence: CASSQDQSSYEQYF.

This clonotype has only a few counts. The chain links TRBV27 to TRBJ1-5; no clear D. The length of the CDR3 is 13 residues. The germline gives CDR1 MNHEY, CDR2 SMNVEV (reference sequence). Trimming took 4 bases from V and 7 from J, leaving 11 bases between them. The CDR3 region is CASSSTWSQPQHF. The CDR3, as DNA: TGTGCCAGCAGTTCCACTTGGAGCCAGCCCCAGCATTTT.

The sample holds a few counts of this clonotype. The rearrangement uses TRBV27 and TRBJ2-7; 9 bases line up with TRBD2. Germline V CDR1 and CDR2: MNHEY, SMNVEV (reference sequence). V was pared by 1 base and J by 4 bases, with 11 bases of the junction left unmatched. The CDR3 length is 17 residues. The CDR3 DNA is TGTGCCAGCAGTTTATTGGTAGCGGGAGAGGGTAGGTACGAGCAGTACTTC. Translation gives CASSLLVAGEGRYEQYF.

Only a few counts were recorded for this clonotype. J is TRBJ2-7 and V is TRBV20-1; 10 bases are shared with TRBD1. Germline CDR1 is DFQATT and CDR2 is SNEGSKA (reference sequence). The trim removed 5 bases at V and 5 bases at J, leaving 6 bases unmatched. The CDR3 runs to 13 residues. The CDR3 coding sequence is TGCAGTGCTGGGGACAGGGGAGGGAACGAGCAGTACTTC. Translated, it gives CSAGDRGGNEQYF.

This clonotype has a handful of counts. V is TRBV29-1 and J is TRBJ2-7; possible D gene TRBD1, 6 bases. V gave up 0 bases and J gave up 5 bases, with 8 bases separating them. Germline lookup yields CDR1 SQVTM and CDR2 ANQGSEA. The CDR3 length is 12 residues. Here the CDR3 reads CSVEERGNEQYF. DNA for the CDR3: TGCAGCGTTGAAGAAAGGGGGAACGAGCAGTACTTC.

J is TRBJ1-5 and V is TRBV6-1; TRBD1 aligns across 8 bases. In germline, CDR1 is MNHNS, CDR2 SASEGT. V shed 2 bases and J 2 bases; nucleotides not matched to a gene: 5. This CDR3 is 16 amino acids long. CDR3 DNA: TGTGCCAGCAGTGAACTGGACAGGGCCGGCAATCAGCCCCAGCATTTT. Translated: CASSELDRAGNQPQHF.

The chain carries TRBV5-1 and TRBJ2-1; tentatively, D is TRBD1 or TRBD2 (6 bases each). Trimming shortened V by 0 bases and J by 1 base, and 23 bases separated the two germline ends. CDR1 is SGHRS and CDR2 is YFSETQ in the germline V gene. The CDR3 runs 20 residues. The CDR3 DNA follows: TGCGCCAGCAGCTTGGGATTTGGGGGGCTTACCTCTAGTTCCTACAATGAGCAGTTCTTC. Protein product: CASSLGFGGLTSSSYNEQFF.